These 11 T cell receptor beta chains share one sample of origin, sequenced in a study of glioma-infiltrating T cells. TCR alpha and beta CDR3 regions were amplified from RNA using iRepertoire nested multiplex PCR. TCRdb redid the calling of the multiplex PCR reads with MiXCR, one entry per CDR3 protein. The sample carries 300,000 to 450,000 distinct CDR3 sequences, about two fifths recorded once. The specimen sequenced was glioma tissue, nonneoplastic brain tissue, or PBMCs (not recorded which). The origin of the receptors is a human donor with low-grade glioma or glioblastoma, undergoing nonglioma brain surgery, or in good health (not recorded which).

The CDR3 here is CAWARWSTDTQYF. CDR3 nucleotide sequence: TGTGCCTGGGCCAGGTGGAGCACAGATACGCAGTATTTT. The chain couples TRBV30 to TRBJ2-3, with D uncertain. CDR1 and CDR2 from the germline V gene are GTSNPN and SVGIG (reference sequence). The V and J ends lost 5 bases and 0 bases respectively, with 9 bases between them. The CDR3 is made up of 13 amino acids.

Concerning this clonotype itself: This may come from a read error, since a much larger clone is one base off. This sequence joins TRBV15 and TRBJ1-2; D is ambiguous. The V gene's germline CDR1 is LNHNV and CDR2 YYDKDF (reference sequence). The length of the CDR3 is 12 residues. CDR3 nucleotide sequence: TGTGCCACCGGCAGTCCCCTTTATGGCTACACCTTC. Encoded protein: CATGSPLYGYTF. The full variable domain, rest sourced from reference TRBV15 and TRBJ1-2, is DAMVIQNPRYQVTQFGKPVTLSCSQTLNHNVMYWYQQKSSQAPKLLFHYYDKDFNNEADTPDNFQSRRPNTSFCFLDIRSPGLGDTAMYLCATGSPLYGYTFGSGTRLTVV.

Note on this clonotype: A much larger clone differs by one base, so this may be a read error. The chain joins TRBV6-5 to TRBJ1-1; D gene unclear. This CDR3 is built from 15 residues. V was clipped by 5 bases and J by 3 bases, with 16 bases between them. CDR1 and CDR2 (germline): MNHEY, SVGAGI. DNA of the CDR3: TGTGCCAGCAGTCCCTTGGGTCGATTGGACACTGAAGCTTTCTTT. Amino acids: CASSPLGRLDTEAFF.

The chain recombines TRBV28 with TRBJ1-5; 9 bases agree with TRBD1. The CDR3 runs 16 residues. Looked up from germline, CDR1 is MDHEN and CDR2 is SYDVKM. Germline trimming cut 7 bases from V and 2 bases from J; bases unmatched to any gene: 9. CDR3 residues: CASIQGRQGGNQPQHF. CDR3 coding DNA: TGTGCCAGCATCCAAGGGCGACAGGGGGGCAATCAGCCCCAGCATTTT.

Of note for this clonotype: The junction and the germline gene differ at one end; a read error may be behind it. CDR3 sequence: CASSLTQGQDEQCF. The CDR3, as DNA: TGTGCCAGCAGTTTAACGCAGGGGCAGGACGAGCAGTGCTTC. This rearrangement joins TRBV27 to TRBJ2-7; a weak D match, TRBD1 (6 bases). Per germline, CDR1 MNHEY and CDR2 SMNVEV (reference sequence). The CDR3 totals 14 residues.

The V gene is TRBV29-1, the J gene TRBJ1-2; D gene uncertain. The germline gives CDR1 SQVTM, CDR2 ANQGSEA. The CDR3 has 12 residues. The CDR3 coding sequence is TGCGTCACCGACGGGCGGAGGGATGGCTACACCTTC. It translates to CVTDGRRDGYTF.

The CDR3 protein is CSAIDRRNTEAFF. In DNA, the CDR3 is TGCAGTGCGATTGACAGGCGGAACACTGAAGCTTTCTTT. V gene TRBV20-1 combines with J gene TRBJ1-1, with a weak D call TRBD1 (6 bases). There are 13 residues in the CDR3. The V end was cut by 6 bases, the J end by 1 base, with 12 bases between. CDR1 is DFQATT and CDR2 is SNEGSKA in the germline V gene (reference sequence).

V usage is TRBV20-1 and J usage is TRBJ2-7; TRBD2 matches at 9 bases. The CDR3 is made up of 15 amino acids. The ends lost 2 bases at V and 1 base at J; junction bases unmatched: 6. Germline CDR1 DFQATT, CDR2 SNEGSKA (reference sequence). The CDR3 loop is CSARTGLAGSYEQYF. The CDR3, as DNA: TGCAGTGCTAGAACCGGCCTAGCGGGGTCCTACGAGCAGTACTTC.

V gene TRBV7-2 combines with J gene TRBJ2-2; the D gene is possibly TRBD2 (6 bases). The CDR3 extends over 16 amino acids. V shed 7 bases and J shed 4 bases, with 19 bases lying between them. CDR1 and CDR2 from the germline V gene are SGHTA and FQGNSA. In DNA form, the CDR3 reads TGTGCCAGCATCCAAACCCGGAGGGTAGGCACCGGGGAGCTGTTTTTT. It encodes CASIQTRRVGTGELFF.

The chain joins TRBV7-2 to TRBJ1-2, with D perhaps matching TRBD1 (5 bases). The V and J ends lost 1 base and 0 bases respectively, with 9 bases between them. CDR3 length: 15 residues. Germline values: CDR1 SGHTA, CDR2 FQGNSA. CDR3 coding DNA: TGTGCCAGCAGCTTAGTGCGGGGCCCTAACTATGGCTACACCTTC. Amino acid sequence: CASSLVRGPNYGYTF. The full variable domain, in which reference TRBV7-2 and TRBJ1-2 provide the parts outside the CDR3, is GAGVSQSPSNKVTEKGKDVELRCDPISGHTALYWYRQSLGQGLEFLIYFQGNSAPDKSGLPSDRFSAERTGGSVSTLTIQRTQQEDSAVYLCASSLVRGPNYGYTFGSGTRLTVV.

This clonotype was observed many times. The chain joins TRBV27 to TRBJ2-7, with TRBD1 as a possible D gene (6 bases). V was trimmed by 8 bases and J by 2 bases, leaving 13 bases between them. This CDR3 is 13 amino acids long. Per the germline V gene, CDR1 is MNHEY and CDR2 is SMNVEV (reference sequence). The CDR3 sequence is CASGVGAPYEQYF. The CDR3 nucleotides read TGTGCCAGCGGGGTGGGGGCGCCCTACGAGCAGTACTTC.